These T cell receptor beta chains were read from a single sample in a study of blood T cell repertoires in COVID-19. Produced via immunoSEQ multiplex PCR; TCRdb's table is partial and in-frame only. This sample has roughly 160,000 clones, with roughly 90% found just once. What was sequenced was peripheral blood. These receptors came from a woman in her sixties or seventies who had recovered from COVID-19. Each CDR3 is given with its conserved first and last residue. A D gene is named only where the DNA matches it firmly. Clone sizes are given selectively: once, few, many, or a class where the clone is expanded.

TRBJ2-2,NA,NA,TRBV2,TGTGCCAGCAGTGAAGCAGGGGCTTCTGCTTTT,CASSEAGASAF
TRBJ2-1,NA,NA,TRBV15,TGTGCCACCAGCAGAGGGGCAAACAATGAGCAGTTCTTC,CATSRGANNEQFF
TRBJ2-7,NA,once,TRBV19,TGTGCCATTTCTAGGATGGTTGGCTACGAGCAGTACTTC,CAISRMVGYEQYF
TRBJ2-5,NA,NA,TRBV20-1,TGCAGTATCACTAGGCAAGAGACCCAGTACTTC,CSITRQETQYF
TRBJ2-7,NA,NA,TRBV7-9,TGTGCCAGCAGCTTCCTCCAGGGAAGTGAGCAGTACTTC,CASSFLQGSEQYF
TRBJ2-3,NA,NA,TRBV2,TGTGCCAGCAGTAGCGGAGATACGCAGTATTTT,CASSSGDTQYF
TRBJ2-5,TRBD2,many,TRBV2,TGTGCCAGCAGCCTAAGCGGGGGGTTGCGAGAGACCCAGTACTTC,CASSLSGGLRETQYF
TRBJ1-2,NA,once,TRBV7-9,TGTGCCAGCAGCCCTTCAGGGGTCCACTATGGCTACACCTTC,CASSPSGVHYGYTF
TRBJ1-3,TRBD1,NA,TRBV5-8,TGTGCCAGCGGAGGACAGGGCCATGGAAACACCATATATTTT,CASGGQGHGNTIYF
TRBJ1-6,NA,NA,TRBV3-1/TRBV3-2,TGTGCCAGCAGCCAAGATAGACGGGGGGTTTCACCCCTCCACTTT,CASSQDRRGVSPLHF
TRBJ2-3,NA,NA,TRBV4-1,TGCGCCAGCAGCCAATCACTGGCAGGGTTCGACACAGATACGCAGTATTTT,CASSQSLAGFDTDTQYF
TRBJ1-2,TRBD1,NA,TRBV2,TGTGCCAGCAAGGAGGGACAGGTCTGGGGCTACACCTTC,CASKEGQVWGYTF
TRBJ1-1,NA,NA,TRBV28,TGTGCCAGCAGTTCCCCCCTACCCTTGATGAACACTGAAGCTTTCTTT,CASSSPLPLMNTEAFF
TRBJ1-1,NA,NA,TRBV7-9,TGTGCCAGCAGCTTACAGGAGAACACTGAAGCTTTCTTT,CASSLQENTEAFF
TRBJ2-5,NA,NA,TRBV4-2,TGTGCCAGCAGCAATGATCAAGCGGCAGAGACCCAGTACTTC,CASSNDQAAETQYF
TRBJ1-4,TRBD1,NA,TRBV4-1,TGCGCCAGCAGCCAAGAGAAGGGGGCGAATGAAAAACTGTTTTTT,CASSQEKGANEKLFF
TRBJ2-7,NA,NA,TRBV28,TGTGCCAGCAGTTTTCCCCGGGATTCCTACGAGCAGTACTTC,CASSFPRDSYEQYF
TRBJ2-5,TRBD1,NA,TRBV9,TGTGCCAGCAGCTTACAACAGGGGTCGTTTGACCAAGAGACCCAGTACTTC,CASSLQQGSFDQETQYF
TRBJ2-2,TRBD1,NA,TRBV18,TGTGCCAGCTCACCAGGGACAGAGTACACCGGGGAGCTGTTTTTT,CASSPGTEYTGELFF
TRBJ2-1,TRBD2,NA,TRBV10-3,TGTGCCACCGCGGTTGGAACTAGCGGGGACAATGAGCAGTTCTTC,CATAVGTSGDNEQFF
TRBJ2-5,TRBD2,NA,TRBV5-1,TGCGCCAGCAGCCAATCATCTCTAAGGACTAGACCTCCCCCTGGGTCACAAGAGACCCAGTACTTC,CASSQSSLRTRPPPGSQETQYF
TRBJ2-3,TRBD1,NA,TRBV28,TGTGCCAGCCTTACAGGGGGCCAGACAGATACGCAGTATTTT,CASLTGGQTDTQYF
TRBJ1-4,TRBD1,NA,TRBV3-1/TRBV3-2,TGTGCCAGCAGCCAAGGAGATCAGGGGGCGACTAATGAAAAACTGTTTTTT,CASSQGDQGATNEKLFF
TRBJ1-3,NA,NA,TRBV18,TGTGCCAGCTCACCAGGAGCGGCATCTGGAAACACCATATATTTT,CASSPGAASGNTIYF